This TCR beta chain was sequenced during a study of identical twins. General study findings and limits: While abundant cord blood beta clonotypes carried fewer insertions, memory repertoires showed no such pattern. Cross-sectional statistical analysis, not tracking of the same donors, underpinned the conclusions. Beta out-of-frame sequences showed weaker excess twin sharing.

Each CDR3 protein gets one entry after TCRdb re-called the 5' RACE reads with MiXCR. The sample comprises around 680,000 distinct CDR3 sequences, 8% to 9% of which are singletons, and 0.8% to 1% rests with the top ten. Germline trimming cut 6 bases from V and 3 bases from J; bases unmatched to any gene: 8. CDR1 and CDR2 from the germline V gene are SQVTM and ANQGSEA. CDR3 size: 14 residues. Points on this clonotype: Its antigen is not known.

The data also belong to a second study, concerning yellow fever vaccine responses in identical twins.

The sample comprised PBMCs. V usage is TRBV29-1 and J usage is TRBJ2-1; 7 bases align to TRBD1. This receptor was obtained from a woman aged 18-35 years in good health. The chain's CDR3 is CSVQPGQFYNEQFF. As DNA, the CDR3 is TGCAGCGTGCAACCGGGACAGTTCTACAATGAGCAGTTCTTC.